These 11 T cell receptor beta chains were all obtained from the same sample, sequenced in a study of T-cell memory formation after mild COVID-19. TCRdb reprocessed the 5' RACE reads with MiXCR, giving one entry per CDR3 protein. The sample lists approximately 350,000 distinct CDR3 sequences; 25% to 30% were seen once. Sequences were obtained from PBMCs or a T cell subset sorted from them (not recorded which). The receptors originated from an adult woman who had mild COVID-19 (a few samples of this study predate the infection). Cell type and time point are not known.

This clonotype was observed a handful of times. The chain has TRBV5-1 and TRBJ2-7; tentative D call: TRBD1 (6 bases). Germline CDR1 and CDR2: SGHRS and YFSETQ. The V and J ends lost 0 bases and 2 bases respectively, with 12 bases between them. The CDR3 length is 15 residues. DNA for the CDR3: TGCGCCAGCAGCTTGGGACAGGTTGCCCCCTACGAGCAGTACTTC. Translated: CASSLGQVAPYEQYF. Complete variable domain (other parts from reference TRBV5-1 and TRBJ2-7): KAGVTQTPRYLIKTRGQQVTLSCSPISGHRSVSWYQQTPGQGLQFLFEYFSETQRNKGNFPGRFSGRQFSNSRSEMNVSTLELGDSALYLCASSLGQVAPYEQYFGPGTRLTVT.

V gene TRBV29-1 combines with J gene TRBJ2-7; TRBD2 agrees at 9 bases. Germline V gives CDR1 SQVTM, CDR2 ANQGSEA. CDR3 length: 16 residues. V lost 4 bases, J lost 2 bases, and 12 bases stayed unmatched. This chain's CDR3 is CSVAPASGIHPYEQYF. The CDR3 DNA follows: TGCAGCGTTGCCCCCGCTAGCGGGATACATCCCTACGAGCAGTACTTC.

The chain links TRBV6-6 to TRBJ2-7; 8 nucleotides align to TRBD2. The CDR3 spans 14 residues. Unmatched junction bases numbered 8, after V lost 10 bases and J lost 0 bases. Per the germline V gene, CDR1 is MNHNY and CDR2 is SVGAGI (reference sequence). DNA for the CDR3: TGTGCCACCTTGGCGGGAGGAACCTCCTACGAGCAGTACTTC. Protein product: CATLAGGTSYEQYF.

In this sample, this clonotype turned up a few times. The V call is TRBV7-8, the J call TRBJ2-7; D may be TRBD2 (9 bases). This CDR3 comprises 22 residues. Germline-derived CDR1 and CDR2 are SGHVS and FQNEAQ. V was pared by 1 base and J by 3 bases, with 34 bases between. CDR3 sequence: CASSLVTRWGRGQSGRLYEQYF. CDR3 sequence (DNA): TGTGCCAGCAGCTTAGTAACGAGGTGGGGCAGGGGGCAAAGCGGGAGGCTCTACGAGCAGTACTTC.

This clonotype was seen only a few times. J is TRBJ2-3 and V is TRBV12-3 or TRBV12-4; 7 bases match TRBD1. The ends lost 2 bases at V and 4 bases at J; junction bases unmatched: 12. The CDR3 is made up of 17 amino acids. This CDR3 is CASSLFRQGWGSDTQYF. The CDR3 region has the DNA TGTGCCAGCAGTTTATTCCGACAGGGTTGGGGGTCAGATACGCAGTATTTT.

V gene TRBV7-9 combines with J gene TRBJ2-5, with D perhaps TRBD1 or TRBD2 (5 bases each). This CDR3 is 14 amino acids long. In germline, CDR1 is SEHNR, CDR2 FQNEAQ (reference sequence). V dropped 3 bases and J dropped 5 bases, with 13 bases sitting between them. The CDR3 DNA reads TGTGCCAGCAGCTTCGGGGCAGGCATTGAGACCCAGTACTTC. This translates into CASSFGAGIETQYF.

The sample holds a few counts of this clonotype. The chain combines TRBV12-3 or TRBV12-4 with TRBJ2-1, with D possibly being TRBD2 (7 bases). V was pared by 8 bases and J by 2 bases, with 13 bases between. This CDR3 comprises 14 residues. DNA of the CDR3: TGTGCCAGCCTCAAGGGGGGGGCCTACAATGAGCAGTTCTTC. Its protein is CASLKGGAYNEQFF.

V and J are TRBV7-2 and TRBJ2-6; D perhaps matches TRBD2 (6 bases). This CDR3 is built from 13 residues. V lost 11 bases and J lost 4, with 12 bases in between. CDR1 SGHTA and CDR2 FQGNSA come from the germline V gene. CDR3 nucleotides: TGTGCCGGGGGGTCCACCGGGGCCAACGTCCTGACTTTC. Translated, it gives CAGGSTGANVLTF.

This clonotype was seen only a few times. The chain has TRBV12-3 or TRBV12-4 and TRBJ2-1; tentatively, D is TRBD1 (6 bases). V was cut by 3 bases and J by 9 bases, with 12 bases left in between. The CDR3 is 13 amino acids. This chain's CDR3 is CASSLMKQGEQFF. The CDR3 nucleotides are TGTGCCAGCAGTTTGATGAAACAGGGTGAGCAGTTCTTC.

This clonotype was seen more than once but under ten times. This rearrangement joins TRBV5-6 to TRBJ2-3; D might be TRBD1 (6 bases). CDR1 is SGHDT, CDR2 YYEEEE, per germline. Trimming took off 5 bases at V and 0 bases at J, with 13 bases between the two ends. CDR3 length: 15 residues. CDR3 in DNA: TGTGCCAGCAGTAGGGGCCAGGGGAGCACAGATACGCAGTATTTT. Its translation: CASSRGQGSTDTQYF.

V usage is TRBV10-3 and J usage is TRBJ2-7; D is possibly TRBD2 (6 bases). The CDR3 consists of 14 residues. Trimming removed 2 bases at V and 3 bases at J, with 11 bases between. The germline V gene encodes CDR1 ENHRY and CDR2 SYGVKD. DNA of the CDR3: TGTGCCATCAGTGAGACTGGCGGGATCTACGAGCAGTACTTC. Amino acid sequence: CAISETGGIYEQYF.